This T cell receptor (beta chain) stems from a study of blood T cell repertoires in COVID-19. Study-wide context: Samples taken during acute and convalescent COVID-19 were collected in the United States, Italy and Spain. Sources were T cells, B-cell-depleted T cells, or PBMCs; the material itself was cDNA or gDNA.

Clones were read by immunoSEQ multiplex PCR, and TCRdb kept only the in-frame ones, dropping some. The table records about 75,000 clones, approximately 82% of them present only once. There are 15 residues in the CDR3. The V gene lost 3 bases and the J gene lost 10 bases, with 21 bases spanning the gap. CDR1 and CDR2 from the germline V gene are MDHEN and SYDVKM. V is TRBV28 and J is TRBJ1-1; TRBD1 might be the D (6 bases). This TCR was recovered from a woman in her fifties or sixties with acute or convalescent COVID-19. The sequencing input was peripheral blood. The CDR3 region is CASSLEEQGGRGAFF. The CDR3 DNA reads TGTGCCAGCAGTTTGGAAGAACAAGGGGGACGTGGAGCTTTCTTT.